This T cell receptor beta chain originates from a study of cytomegalovirus exposure and HLA in healthy donors (dated by TCRdb to about 2017). For the wider study: A later analysis indicated that the 120 validation repertoires were generated on the platform also employed for the 600 to 750 repertoires of the first cohort. The study aimed to test whether cataloging public T cell receptors could reveal signatures of past pathogen exposure. High-throughput TCR immunosequencing, statistical association of individual TCRs with disease status, and machine learning were combined to predict cytomegalovirus infection status. Besides the first cohort of 666 subjects, a separate validation cohort made up of 120 different subjects was used. The paper as a whole reports these results and caveats: Cytomegalovirus status was reported to be diagnosed by the classifier with high specificity and sensitivity in both the original and validation cohorts. The study gave a list of around 170 TCR beta chains associated with cytomegalovirus. It was suggested by the authors that the approach could potentially be generalized to other disease states and immunological phenotypes. In a later analysis, TCRs clustered in the first cohort were found to also tend to co-occur in the 100 to 150 validation repertoires, with 85% to 95% of cluster scores above 0. A few of the identified cytomegalovirus-associated TCR beta chains were confirmed in vitro to be specific for cytomegalovirus antigens. Across donors, most TCR sequences were observed very rarely, whereas some public TCRs were present in many individuals. A later analysis lacked HLA typing for the validation cohort, so it scored co-occurrence in that cohort across all 130 or so repertoires.

The donors belonged to the validation cohort of roughly 120 subjects, which was separate from the approximately 700-subject first cohort. With respect to this clone: There is no known antigen for this receptor. Base quality data are lacking; no much larger clone is found one base away.

The library was prepared using the immunoSEQ multiplex PCR assay. On the authors' methods: A statistical classification framework was built to diagnose cytomegalovirus status from the catalog of TCR beta chain sequences. In TCRdb, the immuneACCESS table is reduced to in-frame sequences with V and J assigned. These tables do not hold every clone; where another copy was compared, an unresolved V gene accounts for under half, and the others remain unexplained. That table furnishes V, J and clone size, whereas the DNA furnished D and trimming. The sample records tens of thousands of clones, roughly 92% of which are singletons. The leading ten clones occupy approximately 1.5% of the sample. This receptor was identified in a man between 18 and 35 years old in good health and CMV-seronegative. Source material: PBMCs.

The DNA is as follows: TGCGCCAGCAGCTTGGCCACAGAGAACACTGAAGCTTTCTTT. This encodes CASSLATENTEAFF. The chain couples TRBV5-1 to TRBJ1-1; too little of a D gene remains to name it. Cut back by 0 bases and 1 base, the V and J ends lie 7 bases apart. The germline V gene specifies SGHRS as CDR1 and YFSETQ as CDR2. The CDR3 has 14 amino acids, counting the end cysteine and phenylalanine. Only the CDR3 part of the read is kept: 42 bases, read in frame from the first base.